A single sample is the source of the 13 T cell receptor beta chains below, sequenced in a study of T-cell memory formation after mild COVID-19. TCRdb reanalysed the 5' RACE reads using MiXCR and keeps one entry per CDR3 protein. The top ten clones hold around 9.2% of a sample with fewer than 600,000 distinct CDR3 sequences, about a fifth of them seen once. Sequencing was carried out using PBMCs or a T cell subset sorted from them (not recorded which). The receptors shown here come from an adult woman who had mild COVID-19 (a few samples of this study predate the infection). Cell type and time point are not known.

This clonotype appeared once. The V call is TRBV30, the J call TRBJ2-5; 7 bases are shared with TRBD1. This CDR3 contains 13 residues. Germline CDR1 reads GTSNPN; CDR2 reads SVGIG (reference sequence). V shed 6 bases and J 2 bases; nucleotides not matched to a gene: 6. The CDR3 sequence is CACTGVMQETQYF. The CDR3 bases are TGTGCCTGCACAGGGGTGATGCAAGAGACCCAGTACTTC.

The chain uses TRBV20-1 and TRBJ1-1, with D possibly matching TRBD1 (5 bases). Trimming shortened V by 2 bases and J by 4 bases, and 14 bases separated the two germline ends. The CDR3 runs 14 residues. Germline V gene data show CDR1 as DFQATT and CDR2 as SNEGSKA (reference sequence). Here the CDR3 reads CSARLGGGSTEAFF. The CDR3 coding sequence is TGCAGTGCTAGATTGGGGGGAGGGAGCACTGAAGCTTTCTTT.

This clonotype turned up a few times. The rearrangement joins TRBV21-1 to TRBJ2-5; no DNA check was done on the table's D call, TRBD2. TRBV21-1 is a documented pseudogene. This CDR3 comprises 17 residues. In nucleotides, the CDR3 is TGTGCCAGCAGCAAAGGAACGGGACTAGCGCCCGGGGAGACCCAGTACTTC. Residues: CASSKGTGLAPGETQYF.

This clonotype appeared a few times. The V and J genes are TRBV3-1 and TRBJ2-5, with 7 bases identical to TRBD2. The V gene end was trimmed by 1 base and the J gene end by 8 bases; junction bases not matched to a gene: 10. The germline CDR1 and CDR2 sequences are LGHDT and YNNKEL (reference sequence). The CDR3 runs to 15 residues. CDR3 region: CASSQANERGRTQYF. CDR3 in DNA: TGTGCCAGCAGCCAAGCGAACGAGCGGGGTCGTACCCAGTACTTC.

This clonotype was seen a handful of times. This chain connects TRBV27 to TRBJ2-6, with 7 bases fitting TRBD1. Looked up from germline, CDR1 is MNHEY and CDR2 is SMNVEV (reference sequence). CDR3 length: 20 amino acids. The V segment lost 4 bases and the J segment 0 bases; nucleotides outside the gene matches: 15. The CDR3 protein is CASSSGWGQQLFSGANVLTF. The CDR3 DNA reads TGTGCCAGCAGTTCCGGTTGGGGACAGCAACTTTTCTCTGGGGCCAACGTCCTGACTTTC.

V usage is TRBV4-3 and J usage is TRBJ2-7, with 8 bases matching TRBD2. CDR3 length: 16 amino acids. V dropped 3 bases and J dropped 0; count of bases not matched to a gene: 7. Per the germline V gene, CDR1 is LGHNA and CDR2 is YSLEER. The DNA of the CDR3 is TGCGCCAGCAGCCATAGACTAGCGAGTAGCTCCTACGAGCAGTACTTC. Translation gives CASSHRLASSSYEQYF.

The chain uses TRBV7-2 and TRBJ2-5; TRBD1 or TRBD2 may be the D gene (6 bases each). V was pared by 2 bases and J by 5 bases, with 18 bases between. From germline, CDR1 is SGHTA and CDR2 FQGNSA. The CDR3 extends over 16 amino acids. CDR3 sequence (DNA): TGTGCCAGCAGCTTAAGAAGCACTAGGGGGGCCGAGACCCAGTACTTC. It encodes CASSLRSTRGAETQYF.

The rearrangement uses TRBV4-2 and TRBJ1-1; 7 nucleotides line up with TRBD1. Germline lookup yields CDR1 LGHNA and CDR2 YNFKEQ. This CDR3 spans 14 amino acids. V trimming: 1 base; J trimming: 3 bases; junction bases outside the gene matches: 2. Here the CDR3 reads CASSQGQGYTEAFF. CDR3 DNA sequence: TGTGCCAGCAGCCAAGGACAGGGTTACACTGAAGCTTTCTTT.

This clonotype came up many times. This sequence joins TRBV5-5 and TRBJ2-1; 8 bases are a match to TRBD2. Germline V CDR1 and CDR2: SGHKS, YYEKEE (reference sequence). CDR3 length equals 15 residues. The ends lost 5 bases at V and 1 base at J; junction bases unmatched: 5. This CDR3 reads CASRLAVSSYNEQFF. The CDR3, as DNA: TGTGCCAGCAGACTAGCGGTCTCGTCCTACAATGAGCAGTTCTTC.

The chain combines TRBV29-1 with TRBJ2-1, with TRBD1 as a possible D gene (6 bases). CDR3 length: 11 residues. CDR1 is SQVTM and CDR2 is ANQGSEA in the germline V gene. Here the CDR3 DNA reads TGCAGTACCAGGGGTAACAATGAGCAGTTCTTC. This codes for CSTRGNNEQFF.

This clonotype turned up a few times. V is TRBV24-1 and J is TRBJ2-3, with TRBD2 matching over 10 bases. The length of the CDR3 is 17 residues. V trimming: 2 bases; J trimming: 4 bases; junction bases outside the gene matches: 8. Germline V gene data show CDR1 as KGHDR and CDR2 as SFDVKD. This CDR3 reads CATSDSDLAGVSDTQYF. In nucleotides, the CDR3 is TGTGCCACCAGTGATTCCGATCTAGCGGGGGTCTCAGATACGCAGTATTTT.

This clonotype was counted between two and nine times. The chain recombines TRBV12-3 or TRBV12-4 with TRBJ1-1, with TRBD1 as a possible D gene (5 bases). There are 15 residues in the CDR3. V was cut by 6 bases and J by 5 bases, with 19 bases left in between. The CDR3 DNA sequence: TGTGCCAGCAGAGGGAGTCAGGGTTCGGGGACTGAAGCTTTCTTT. This gives the protein CASRGSQGSGTEAFF.

The chain has TRBV10-3 and TRBJ1-4; 10 nucleotides align to TRBD1. Per the germline V gene, CDR1 is ENHRY and CDR2 is SYGVKD. V was pared by 10 bases and J by 8 bases, with 4 bases of the junction left unmatched. The CDR3 contains 12 residues. In nucleotides, the CDR3 is TGTGCCACCTGGGGACAGGGGGAAAAACTGTTTTTT. It specifies CATWGQGEKLFF.